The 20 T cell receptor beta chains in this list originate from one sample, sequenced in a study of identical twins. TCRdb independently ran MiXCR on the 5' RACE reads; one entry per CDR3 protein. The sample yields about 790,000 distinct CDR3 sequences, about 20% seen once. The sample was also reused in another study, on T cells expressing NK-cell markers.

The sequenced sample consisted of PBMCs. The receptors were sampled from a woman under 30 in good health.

Written as DNA, the CDR3 is TGCAGTGCCGGAGTGGGCAGCTCTGGAAACACCATATATTTT. Translation gives CSAGVGSSGNTIYF. V gene TRBV20-1 combines with J gene TRBJ1-3; no definite D call. V gave up 6 bases and J gave up 0 bases, with 12 bases separating them. The length of the CDR3 is 14 residues. CDR1 and CDR2 (germline): DFQATT, SNEGSKA (reference sequence).

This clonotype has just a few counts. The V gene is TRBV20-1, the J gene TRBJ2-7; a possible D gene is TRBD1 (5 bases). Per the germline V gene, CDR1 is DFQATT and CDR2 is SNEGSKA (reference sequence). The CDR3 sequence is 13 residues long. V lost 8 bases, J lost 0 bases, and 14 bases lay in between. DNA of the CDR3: TGCAGTCCAAGGGGCTTCAGCTCCTACGAGCAGTACTTC. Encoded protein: CSPRGFSSYEQYF.

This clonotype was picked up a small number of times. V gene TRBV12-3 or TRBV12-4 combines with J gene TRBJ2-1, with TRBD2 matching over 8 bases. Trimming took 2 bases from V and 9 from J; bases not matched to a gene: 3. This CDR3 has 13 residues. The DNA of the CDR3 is TGTGCCAGCAGTTTATCGGGGGGGGGTGAGCAGTTCTTC. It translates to CASSLSGGGEQFF.

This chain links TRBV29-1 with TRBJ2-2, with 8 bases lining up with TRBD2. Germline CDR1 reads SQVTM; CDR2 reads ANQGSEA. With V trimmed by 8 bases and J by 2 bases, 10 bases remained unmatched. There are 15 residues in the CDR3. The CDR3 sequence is CSCGGRGSNTGELFF. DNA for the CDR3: TGCAGCTGCGGGGGGAGGGGCTCCAACACCGGGGAGCTGTTTTTT.

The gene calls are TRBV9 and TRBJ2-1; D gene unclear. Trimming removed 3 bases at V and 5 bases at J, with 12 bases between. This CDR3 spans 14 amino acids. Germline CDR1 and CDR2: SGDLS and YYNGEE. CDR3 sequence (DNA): TGTGCCAGCAGCGGGTGGGAAAGGAACAATGAGCAGTTCTTC. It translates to CASSGWERNNEQFF.

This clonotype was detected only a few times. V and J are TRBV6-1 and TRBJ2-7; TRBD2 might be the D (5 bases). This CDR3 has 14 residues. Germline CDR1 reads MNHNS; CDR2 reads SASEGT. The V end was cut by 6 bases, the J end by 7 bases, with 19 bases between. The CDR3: CASRLGVSSEEQYF. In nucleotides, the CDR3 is TGTGCCAGCAGGCTCGGGGTTTCTTCGGAAGAGCAGTACTTC.

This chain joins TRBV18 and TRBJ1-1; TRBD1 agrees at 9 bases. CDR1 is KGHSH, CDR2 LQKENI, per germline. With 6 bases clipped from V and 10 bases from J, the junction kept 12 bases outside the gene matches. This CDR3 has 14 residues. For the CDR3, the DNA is TGTGCCAGCTCGGCCGGGACAGGGATCTGGTCAGCTTTCTTT. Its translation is CASSAGTGIWSAFF.

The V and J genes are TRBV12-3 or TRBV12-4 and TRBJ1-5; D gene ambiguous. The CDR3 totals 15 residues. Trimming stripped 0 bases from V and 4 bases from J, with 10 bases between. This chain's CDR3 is CASSLALGGNQPQHF. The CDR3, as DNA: TGTGCCAGCAGTTTAGCATTAGGAGGGAATCAGCCCCAGCATTTT.

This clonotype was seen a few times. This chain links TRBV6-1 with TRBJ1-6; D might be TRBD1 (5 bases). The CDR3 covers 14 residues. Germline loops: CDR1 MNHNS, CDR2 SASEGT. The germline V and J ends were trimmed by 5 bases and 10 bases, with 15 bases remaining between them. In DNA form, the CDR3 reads TGTGCCAGCAGTCCGGGTCCCGGGACCTCACCCCTCCACTTT. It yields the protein CASSPGPGTSPLHF.

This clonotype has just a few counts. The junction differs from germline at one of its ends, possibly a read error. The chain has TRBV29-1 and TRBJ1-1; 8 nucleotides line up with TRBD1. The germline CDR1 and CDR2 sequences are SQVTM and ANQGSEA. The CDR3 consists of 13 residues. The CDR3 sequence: CSVEGTGSTEAFF. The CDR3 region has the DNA TGCAGCGTGGAAGGGACAGGATCCACTGAAGCTTTCTTT.

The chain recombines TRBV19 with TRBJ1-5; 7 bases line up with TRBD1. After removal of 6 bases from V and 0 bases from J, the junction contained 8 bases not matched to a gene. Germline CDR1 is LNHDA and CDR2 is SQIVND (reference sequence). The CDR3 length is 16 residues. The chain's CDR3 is CASSFGQAYSNQPQHF. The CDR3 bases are TGTGCCAGTAGCTTTGGACAGGCGTATAGCAATCAGCCCCAGCATTTT. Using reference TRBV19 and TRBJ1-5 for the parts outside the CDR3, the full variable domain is DGGITQSPKYLFRKEGQNVTLSCEQNLNHDAMYWYRQDPGQGLRLIYYSQIVNDFQKGDIAEGYSVSREKKESFPLTVTSAQKNPTAFYLCASSFGQAYSNQPQHFGDGTRLSIL.

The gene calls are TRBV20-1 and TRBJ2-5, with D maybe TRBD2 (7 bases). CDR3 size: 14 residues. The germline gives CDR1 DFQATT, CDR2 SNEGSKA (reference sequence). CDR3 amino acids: CSPNPGGLQETQYF. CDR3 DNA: TGCAGCCCCAACCCGGGGGGCCTACAAGAGACCCAGTACTTC.

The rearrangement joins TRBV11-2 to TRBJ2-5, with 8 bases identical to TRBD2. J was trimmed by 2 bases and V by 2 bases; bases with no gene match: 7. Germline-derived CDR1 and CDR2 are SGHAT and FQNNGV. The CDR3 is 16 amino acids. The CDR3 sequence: CASSLNWRGVQETQYF. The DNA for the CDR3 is TGTGCCAGCAGCTTAAATTGGCGGGGGGTACAAGAGACCCAGTACTTC.

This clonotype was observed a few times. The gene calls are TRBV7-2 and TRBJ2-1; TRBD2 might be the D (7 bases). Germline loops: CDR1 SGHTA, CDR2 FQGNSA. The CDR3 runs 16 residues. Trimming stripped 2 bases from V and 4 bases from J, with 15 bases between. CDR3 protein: CASSLSASGTYNEQFF. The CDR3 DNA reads TGTGCCAGCAGCTTATCCGCCAGCGGGACATACAATGAGCAGTTCTTC.

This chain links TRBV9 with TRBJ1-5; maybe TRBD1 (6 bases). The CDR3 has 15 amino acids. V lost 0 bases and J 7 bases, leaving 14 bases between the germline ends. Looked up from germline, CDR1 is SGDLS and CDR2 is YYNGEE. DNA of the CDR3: TGTGCCAGCAGCGTAGGGGTTACAGGGCGGCAGCCCCAGCATTTT. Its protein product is CASSVGVTGRQPQHF.

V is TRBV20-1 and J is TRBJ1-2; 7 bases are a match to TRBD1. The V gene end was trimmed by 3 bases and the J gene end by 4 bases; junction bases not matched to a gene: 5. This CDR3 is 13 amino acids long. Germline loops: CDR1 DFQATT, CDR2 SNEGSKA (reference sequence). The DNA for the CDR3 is TGCAGTGCTAGTGACAGGGAAGGCTATGGCTACACCTTC. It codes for CSASDREGYGYTF.

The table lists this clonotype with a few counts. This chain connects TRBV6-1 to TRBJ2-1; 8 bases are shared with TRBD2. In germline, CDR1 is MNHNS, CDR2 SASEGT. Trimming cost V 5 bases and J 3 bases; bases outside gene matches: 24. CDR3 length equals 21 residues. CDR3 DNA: TGTGCCAGCAGTCAAGAAGTGCGGCGTACTAGCGGAGTATGGTACTACAATGAGCAGTTCTTC. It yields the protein CASSQEVRRTSGVWYYNEQFF.

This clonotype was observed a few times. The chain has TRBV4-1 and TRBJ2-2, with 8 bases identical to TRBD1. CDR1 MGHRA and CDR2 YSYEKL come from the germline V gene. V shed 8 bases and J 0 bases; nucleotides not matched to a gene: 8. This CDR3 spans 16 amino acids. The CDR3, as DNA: TGCGCCAGCGGGACCGGACAGGGAGCGAACACCGGGGAGCTGTTTTTT. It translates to CASGTGQGANTGELFF.

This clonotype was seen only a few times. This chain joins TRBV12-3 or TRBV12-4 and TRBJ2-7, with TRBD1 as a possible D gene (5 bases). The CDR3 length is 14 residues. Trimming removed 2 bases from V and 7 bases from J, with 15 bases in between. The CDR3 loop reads CASSLSGSGKEQYF. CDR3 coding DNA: TGTGCCAGCAGTTTATCAGGGTCGGGCAAGGAGCAGTACTTC.

The CDR3 DNA sequence: TGTGCTACCCGGGACAGGGGGCCCTACGAGCAGTACTTC. Translating gives CATRDRGPYEQYF. J is TRBJ2-7 and V is TRBV27; TRBD1 matches 12 bases. This CDR3 has 13 amino acids. CDR1 and CDR2 from the germline V gene are MNHEY and SMNVEV (reference sequence).